This T cell receptor (beta chain) emerged from a study of shared clonotypes between healthy human individuals. CDR1 is WNHNN, CDR2 SYGVQD, per germline (reference sequence). Trimming at V came to 4 bases and at J to 0 bases, leaving 4 bases not matched to a gene. This CDR3 has 16 amino acids. Generated by immunoSEQ multiplex PCR, the TCRdb table keeps only in-frame clones and is missing some. The sample consists of approximately 2,000,000 clones, 93% of them appearing once. Positively selected for CCR7, the CD45RO-negative cells used as naive CD8 cells excluded terminally differentiated effector memory CD45RA+ cells. This clone has a single count.

The sequencing input was naive CD8+ T cells from PBMCs. The genes are TRBV10-1 and TRBJ1-5, with 9 positions matching TRBD1. This sequence was found in a man aged 18-30 years in good health. Some clones in this sample may be carry-over from other donors' samples. CDR3 bases: TGCGCCAGCAGTGTCCCGACAGGGGGTAGCAATCAGCCCCAGCATTTT. Encoded protein: CASSVPTGGSNQPQHF.